This T cell receptor (beta chain) was sequenced for a study of immune evolution from preneoplasia to lung adenocarcinoma. Study findings and constraints: Normal lung had the highest top T cell clone frequencies.

H&E slides confirmed each diagnosis, reviewed by two pathologists independently. Data came from immunoSEQ multiplex PCR; TCRdb stores just in-frame clones and leaves some out. The data contain approximately 12,000 clones, more than 75% of them singletons. Trimming cost V 5 bases and J 3 bases, with 11 bases left between them. The CDR3 sequence is 14 residues long. Germline V gene data show CDR1 as MNHEY and CDR2 as SMNVEV (reference sequence). A note on this clone: Its cognate antigen is unknown.

V gene TRBV27 combines with J gene TRBJ1-5, with D perhaps matching TRBD1 (5 bases). The sequenced sample consisted of FFPE tissue from an adenomatous hyperplasia lung lesion. Documented subset: atypical adenomatous hyperplasia (AAH), lung preneoplasia. The TCR was taken from a person aged 50-75 years with lung adenocarcinoma. The CDR3 DNA is TGTGCCAGCAGTACGGGAGGGGCCAATCAGCCCCAGCATTTT. Its protein product is CASSTGGANQPQHF.